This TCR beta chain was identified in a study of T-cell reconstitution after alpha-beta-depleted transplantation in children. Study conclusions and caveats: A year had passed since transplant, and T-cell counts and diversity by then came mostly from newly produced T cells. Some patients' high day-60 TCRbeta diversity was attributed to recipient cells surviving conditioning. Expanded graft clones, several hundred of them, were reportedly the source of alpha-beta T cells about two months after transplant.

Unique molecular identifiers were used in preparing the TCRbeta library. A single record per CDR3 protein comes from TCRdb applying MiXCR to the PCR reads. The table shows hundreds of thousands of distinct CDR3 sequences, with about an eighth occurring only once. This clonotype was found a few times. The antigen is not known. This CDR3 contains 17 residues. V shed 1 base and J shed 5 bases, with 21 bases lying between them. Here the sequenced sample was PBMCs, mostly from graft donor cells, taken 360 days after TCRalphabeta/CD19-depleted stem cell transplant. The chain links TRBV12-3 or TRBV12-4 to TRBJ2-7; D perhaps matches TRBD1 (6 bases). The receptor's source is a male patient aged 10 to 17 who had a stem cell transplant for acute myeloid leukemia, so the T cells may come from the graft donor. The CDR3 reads CASSLVLSPGRGNEQYF. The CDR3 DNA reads TGTGCCAGCAGTTTAGTCCTATCGCCTGGCAGGGGCAACGAGCAGTACTTC.